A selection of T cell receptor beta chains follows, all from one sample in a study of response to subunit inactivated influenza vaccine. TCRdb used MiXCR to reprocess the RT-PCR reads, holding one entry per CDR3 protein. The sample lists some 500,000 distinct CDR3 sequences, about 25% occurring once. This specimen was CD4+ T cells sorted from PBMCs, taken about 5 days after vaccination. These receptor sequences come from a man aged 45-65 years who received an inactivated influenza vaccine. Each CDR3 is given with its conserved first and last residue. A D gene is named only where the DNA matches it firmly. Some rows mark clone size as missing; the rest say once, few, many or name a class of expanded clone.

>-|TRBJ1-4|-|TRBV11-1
CASSRIGHPSKLFF
TGTGCCAGCAGCCGTATTGGACACCCTTCGAAACTGTTTTTT
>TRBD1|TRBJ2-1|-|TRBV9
CASSVSWTGERQQFF
TGTGCCAGCAGCGTATCTTGGACAGGGGAGAGGCAGCAGTTCTTC
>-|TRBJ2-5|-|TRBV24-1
CATSDPRGTGETQYF
TGTGCCACCAGTGACCCCAGGGGGACTGGGGAGACCCAGTACTTC
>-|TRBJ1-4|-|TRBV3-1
CASSQIRDVQGNEKLFF
TGTGCCAGCAGCCAGATCCGGGACGTTCAGGGTAATGAAAAACTGTTTTTT
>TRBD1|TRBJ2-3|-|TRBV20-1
CSARDAGTVTDTQYF
TGCAGTGCTAGAGACGCCGGGACAGTCACAGATACGCAGTATTTT
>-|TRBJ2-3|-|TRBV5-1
CASSLLRPTPDTQYF
TGCGCCAGCAGCTTGCTTCGTCCGACCCCGGATACGCAGTATTTT
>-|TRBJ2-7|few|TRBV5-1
CASSSRTTDEQYF
TGCGCCAGCAGCTCGAGGACAACCGACGAGCAGTACTTC
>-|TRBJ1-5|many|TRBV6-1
CASRVGGNQPQHF
TGTGCCAGCAGAGTCGGGGGCAATCAGCCCCAGCATTTT
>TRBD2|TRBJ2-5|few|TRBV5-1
CASSLEGGRLQETQYF
TGCGCCAGCAGCTTGGAGGGCGGGAGGCTCCAAGAGACCCAGTACTTC
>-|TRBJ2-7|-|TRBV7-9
CASSHDRDLHYEQYF
TGTGCCAGCAGCCATGATCGGGACCTACACTACGAGCAGTACTTC
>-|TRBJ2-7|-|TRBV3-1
CARALMWSYEQYF
TGTGCCAGGGCCCTAATGTGGTCCTACGAGCAGTACTTC
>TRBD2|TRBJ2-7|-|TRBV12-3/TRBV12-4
CASSSVAGVSYEQYF
TGTGCCAGCAGTTCGGTAGCGGGGGTTTCCTACGAGCAGTACTTC
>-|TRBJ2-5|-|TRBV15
CATLAWGQETQYF
TGTGCCACCCTGGCTTGGGGGCAAGAGACCCAGTACTTC
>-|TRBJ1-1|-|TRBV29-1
CSTGMNTEAFF
TGCAGCACAGGGATGAACACTGAAGCTTTCTTT
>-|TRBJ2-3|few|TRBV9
CASSVGSRRDTDTQYF
TGTGCCAGCAGCGTAGGATCGAGGCGGGACACAGATACGCAGTATTTT
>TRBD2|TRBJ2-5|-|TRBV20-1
CSASPGGPRETQYF
TGCAGTGCCAGCCCGGGGGGGCCCCGGGAGACCCAGTACTTC
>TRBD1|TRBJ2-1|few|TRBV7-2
CASASGTGPYNEQFF
TGTGCCAGCGCCTCGGGGACAGGGCCATACAATGAGCAGTTCTTC
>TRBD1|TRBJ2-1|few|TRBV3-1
CASSRTSGQSNEQFF
TGTGCCAGCAGCCGAACCTCGGGACAGAGCAATGAGCAGTTCTTC
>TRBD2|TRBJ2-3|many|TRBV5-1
CASSGTSGRADTQYF
TGCGCCAGCAGCGGTACTAGCGGGAGAGCAGATACGCAGTATTTT
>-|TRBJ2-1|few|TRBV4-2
CASSQDTYNEQFF
TGTGCCAGCAGCCAAGATACATACAATGAGCAGTTCTTC
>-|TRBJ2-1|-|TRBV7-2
CASKLRDVHNEQFF
TGTGCCAGTAAACTCCGGGACGTCCACAATGAGCAGTTCTTC
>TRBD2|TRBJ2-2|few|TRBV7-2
CASSGTSGRTGELFF
TGTGCCAGCAGCGGGACTAGCGGGAGGACCGGGGAGCTGTTTTTT
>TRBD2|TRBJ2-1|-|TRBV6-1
CASSVVAGASHEQFF
TGTGCCAGCAGTGTCGTGGCGGGAGCCTCCCATGAGCAGTTCTTC
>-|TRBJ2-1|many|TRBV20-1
CSARDPSGTRRYNEQFF
TGCAGTGCTAGAGATCCCTCCGGGACTCGCCGCTACAATGAGCAGTTCTTC
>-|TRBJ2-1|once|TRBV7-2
CASRPNLGNEQFF
TGTGCCAGCAGACCCAATCTCGGCAATGAGCAGTTCTTC
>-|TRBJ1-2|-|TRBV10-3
CAISPGGTSTNYGYTF
TGTGCCATCAGTCCGGGGGGAACTAGCACTAACTATGGCTACACCTTC
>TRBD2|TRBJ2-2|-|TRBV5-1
CASSRTSGANTGELFF
TGCGCCAGCAGCAGGACTAGCGGGGCGAACACCGGGGAGCTGTTTTTT
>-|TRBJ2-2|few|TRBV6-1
CASIPGPGYGELFF
TGTGCCAGCATTCCGGGACCGGGATACGGGGAGCTGTTTTTT
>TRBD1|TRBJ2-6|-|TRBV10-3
CAISDPGQGAGANVLTF
TGTGCCATCAGTGACCCGGGACAGGGGGCTGGGGCCAACGTCCTGACTTTC
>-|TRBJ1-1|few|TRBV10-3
CAINEGSNTEAFF
TGTGCCATCAATGAGGGGTCGAACACTGAAGCTTTCTTT
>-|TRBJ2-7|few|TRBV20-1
CSALTGTSYEQYF
TGCAGTGCTTTAACAGGGACCTCCTACGAGCAGTACTTC
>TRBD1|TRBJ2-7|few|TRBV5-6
CASRRQGPYEQYF
TGTGCCAGCAGGCGACAGGGACCCTACGAGCAGTACTTC
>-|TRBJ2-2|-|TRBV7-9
CASTLRQANTGELFF
TGTGCCAGCACCCTAAGGCAGGCAAACACCGGGGAGCTGTTTTTT
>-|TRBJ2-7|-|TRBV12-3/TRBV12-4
CASSPQRGLAQYF
TGTGCCAGCAGTCCGCAGAGGGGCCTGGCGCAGTACTTC
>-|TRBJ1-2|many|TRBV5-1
CASSHAGGVNYGYTF
TGCGCCAGCAGCCACGCTGGGGGGGTTAACTATGGCTACACCTTC
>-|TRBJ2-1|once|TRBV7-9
CASSLEFHEQFF
TGTGCCAGCAGCTTAGAGTTCCATGAGCAGTTCTTC
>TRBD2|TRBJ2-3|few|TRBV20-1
CSARGSSGSIPDTQYF
TGCAGTGCTAGGGGGTCCAGCGGGAGTATTCCAGATACGCAGTATTTT
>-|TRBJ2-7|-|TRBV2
CASSLTYSYEQYF
TGTGCCAGCAGTCTGACGTACTCCTACGAGCAGTACTTC
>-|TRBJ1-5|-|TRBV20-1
CSASEGGQPQHF
TGCAGTGCCAGCGAAGGGGGGCAGCCCCAGCATTTT
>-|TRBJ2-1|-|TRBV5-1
CASSLDDSSYNEQFF
TGCGCCAGCAGCTTGGACGATAGCTCCTACAATGAGCAGTTCTTC
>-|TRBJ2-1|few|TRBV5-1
CASSPSSPSSYNEQFF
TGCGCCAGCAGCCCCTCCTCGCCGAGCTCCTACAATGAGCAGTTCTTC
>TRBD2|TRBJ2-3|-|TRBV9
CASSALTSGRARDTQYF
TGTGCCAGCAGCGCCTTGACTAGCGGGAGGGCCCGAGATACGCAGTATTTT
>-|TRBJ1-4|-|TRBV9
CASSVAQGREKLFF
TGTGCCAGCAGCGTAGCGCAGGGAAGGGAAAAACTGTTTTTT
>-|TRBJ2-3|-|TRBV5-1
CASSLASGVPDTQYF
TGCGCCAGCAGCTTGGCCTCGGGAGTTCCGGATACGCAGTATTTT
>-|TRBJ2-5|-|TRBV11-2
CASSLESTGSQYF
TGTGCCAGCAGCTTAGAATCTACGGGGTCCCAGTACTTC
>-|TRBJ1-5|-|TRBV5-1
CASSSGNSNQPQHF
TGCGCCAGCAGCTCAGGGAATAGCAATCAGCCCCAGCATTTT
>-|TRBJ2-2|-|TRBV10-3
CAIRAGGTGELFF
TGTGCCATCCGGGCAGGGGGGACCGGGGAGCTGTTTTTT
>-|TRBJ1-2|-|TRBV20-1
CSASHDGYYGYTF
TGCAGTGCTAGCCACGACGGATACTATGGCTACACCTTC
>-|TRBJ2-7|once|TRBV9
CASSVAGDSFYEQYF
TGTGCCAGCAGCGTAGCAGGGGACTCCTTTTACGAGCAGTACTTC
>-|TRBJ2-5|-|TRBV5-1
CASTTPGRETQYF
TGCGCCAGCACGACTCCGGGGAGGGAGACCCAGTACTTC
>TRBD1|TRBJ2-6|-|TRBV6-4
CASSDTGASGANVLTF
TGTGCCAGCAGTGACACAGGGGCGTCTGGGGCCAACGTCCTGACTTTC
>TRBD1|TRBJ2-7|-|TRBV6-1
CASGDSSYEQYF
TGTGCCAGCGGGGACAGCTCCTACGAGCAGTACTTC
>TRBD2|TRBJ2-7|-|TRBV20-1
CSARSASGSPYEQYF
TGCAGTGCTAGATCAGCTAGCGGGAGCCCCTACGAGCAGTACTTC
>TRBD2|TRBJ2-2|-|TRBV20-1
CSASGTSNGELFF
TGCAGTGCTAGCGGGACTAGCAACGGGGAGCTGTTTTTT
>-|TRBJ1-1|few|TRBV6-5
CASRYLSNTEAFF
TGTGCCAGCAGATATCTATCAAACACTGAAGCTTTCTTT
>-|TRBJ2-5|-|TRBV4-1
CASSQDSGLRETQYF
TGCGCCAGCAGCCAAGATTCCGGGCTCCGTGAGACCCAGTACTTC
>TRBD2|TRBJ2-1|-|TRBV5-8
CASSLHGRAYNEQFF
TGTGCCAGCAGCTTGCACGGGAGGGCCTACAATGAGCAGTTCTTC